This entry lists 8 T cell receptor beta chains sequenced from one sample in a study of siplizumab effects on memory and regulatory T cells. The table came from immunoSEQ multiplex PCR; TCRdb's copy has only in-frame clones and leaves some out. The table records roughly 120,000 clones, about 95% of them present only once. The sample taken for sequencing was non-Treg CD4+ T cells sorted from blood. These receptor sequences come from a human donor in good health.

The chain links TRBV14 to TRBJ2-2; TRBD1 matches 7 bases. This CDR3 spans 14 amino acids. The germline V gene encodes CDR1 SGHDN and CDR2 FVKESK. V lost 5 bases and J lost 3; bases outside the gene matches: 3. The CDR3 loop reads CASSWTGHTGELFF. The CDR3 region has the DNA TGTGCCAGCAGCTGGACAGGTCACACCGGGGAGCTGTTTTTT.

The rearrangement uses TRBV9 and TRBJ2-1, with unresolved D. Germline V gene lookup returns CDR1 SGDLS and CDR2 YYNGEE. V shed 0 bases and J shed 0 bases, with 10 bases lying between them. The CDR3 runs to 16 residues. The CDR3 nucleotides read TGTGCCAGCAGCGTAGACTCTGCACCCTCCTACAATGAGCAGTTCTTC. Translation: CASSVDSAPSYNEQFF.

The V call is TRBV6-5, the J call TRBJ1-2, with D possibly matching TRBD1 (6 bases). V lost 6 bases, J lost 8 bases, and 16 bases lay in between. The germline V gene has CDR1 MNHEY and CDR2 SVGAGI. This CDR3 is built from 13 residues. The CDR3: CASSPHREWGYTF. The CDR3 DNA reads as TGTGCCAGCAGCCCACACAGGGAGTGGGGCTACACCTTC.

This chain joins TRBV6-5 and TRBJ2-5, with D possibly matching TRBD2 (5 bases). Germline CDR1 and CDR2: MNHEY and SVGAGI. Trimming stripped 4 bases from V and 5 bases from J, with 17 bases between. The CDR3 is 15 residues long. CDR3 sequence (DNA): TGTGCCAGCAGTTTCTCGACCGATACGGGGGAGACCCAGTACTTC. Its protein product is CASSFSTDTGETQYF.

This chain uses TRBV6-1 with TRBJ1-2; tentatively, D is TRBD1 (6 bases). V shed 2 bases and J shed 8 bases, with 9 bases lying between them. The CDR3 covers 12 residues. CDR1 is MNHNS and CDR2 is SASEGT in the germline V gene. The CDR3 loop reads CASSERGGGYTF. The DNA of the CDR3 is TGTGCCAGCAGTGAACGGGGGGGCGGCTACACCTTC.

DNA of the CDR3: TGTGCCAGCTCACCACCCGGGGTCGCTGAAGCTTTCTTT. It is translated as CASSPPGVAEAFF. The gene calls are TRBV18 and TRBJ1-1; D call uncertain. Trimming took off 0 bases at V and 6 bases at J, with 8 bases between the two ends. There are 13 residues in the CDR3. CDR1 KGHSH and CDR2 LQKENI come from the germline V gene.

The V and J genes are TRBV2 and TRBJ2-7; maybe TRBD1 (6 bases). CDR1 SNHLY and CDR2 FYNNEI come from the germline V gene. This CDR3 has 16 amino acids. The ends were cut back, 1 base at V and 6 bases at J, with 19 bases in the middle. Here the CDR3 DNA reads TGTGCCAGCAGTGAAGGCATCTGGGACACCTCTCGCGAGCAGTACTTC. Translated, it gives CASSEGIWDTSREQYF.

The genes are TRBV5-1 and TRBJ1-2; D possibly corresponds to TRBD1 (6 bases). Germline V lookup: CDR1 SGHRS, CDR2 YFSETQ. The CDR3 sequence is 13 residues long. The V and J ends lost 3 bases and 8 bases respectively, with 14 bases between them. The CDR3 is CASSSTGLEGYTF. The CDR3, as DNA: TGCGCCAGCAGCTCTACAGGGTTGGAGGGCTACACCTTC.